This T cell receptor beta chain is drawn from a study of T-cell memory formation after mild COVID-19. In the study overall: Largely donor-specific sequence clusters came from two donors.

The sample holds a few counts of this clonotype. Germline assignment: CDR1 SGHDT and CDR2 YYEEEE. Trimming removed 0 bases from V and 0 bases from J, with 14 bases in between. The CDR3 runs to 17 residues. The authors produced TCR alpha and TCR beta cDNA libraries with sample barcodes and UMIs by 5'RACE using constant-segment primers. TCRdb re-derived calls from the 5' RACE reads in MiXCR, one entry per CDR3 protein. The repertoire holds 400,000 to 500,000 distinct CDR3 sequences, with 20% as singletons. The source of this sequence is an adult woman who had mild COVID-19 (a few samples of this study predate the infection). Cell type and time point are not known. This chain connects TRBV5-6 to TRBJ2-3; D might be TRBD2 (5 bases). Sequences were obtained from PBMCs or a T cell subset sorted from them (not recorded which). CDR3 coding DNA: TGTGCCAGCAGCTTGGGGTTCCTAGCCGCTAGCACAGATACGCAGTATTTT. This codes for CASSLGFLAASTDTQYF.